These 27 T cell receptor beta chains came from one sample sequenced in a study of T-cell reconstitution after alpha-beta-depleted transplantation in children. The TCRbeta library incorporated unique molecular identifiers. MiXCR, run by TCRdb on the PCR reads, gives a single entry per CDR3 protein. The sample contains roughly 570,000 distinct CDR3 sequences, roughly 27% of which appear only once. The source material was PBMCs, sampled before TCRalphabeta/CD19-depleted stem cell transplant. The source of these receptors is a boy younger than two with Wiskott-Aldrich syndrome, due to receive a stem cell transplant.

This clonotype was found a few times. This chain links TRBV4-2 with TRBJ2-4; D call uncertain. V was shortened by 0 bases and J by 0 bases, with 9 bases between the two germline ends. CDR3 size: 16 residues. Germline-derived CDR1 and CDR2 are LGHNA and YNFKEQ. CDR3 nucleotides: TGTGCCAGCAGCCAAGACTTATATCTAGCCAAAAACATTCAGTACTTC. Its translation: CASSQDLYLAKNIQYF.

The chain recombines TRBV4-1 with TRBJ2-1; TRBD2 aligns across 8 bases. Looked up from germline, CDR1 is MGHRA and CDR2 is YSYEKL. This CDR3 is 16 amino acids long. J was trimmed by 5 bases and V by 0 bases; bases with no gene match: 6. The CDR3 bases are TGCGCCAGCAGCCAAGATCAGCGGGAGAGGGACAATGAGCAGTTCTTC. The encoded protein is CASSQDQRERDNEQFF.

This clonotype has just one count. The chain has TRBV4-1 and TRBJ2-3, with a tentative D call TRBD1 (5 bases). The CDR3 runs to 14 residues. The V gene's germline CDR1 is MGHRA and CDR2 YSYEKL. Between the trimmed V and J ends, which lost 10 bases and 0 bases, there was a span of 14 bases. CDR3 bases: TGCGCCACCTCAAGACAGTTTAGCACAGATACGCAGTATTTT. This encodes CATSRQFSTDTQYF.

This clonotype turned up a few times. This sequence joins TRBV28 and TRBJ1-6; the D gene is possibly TRBD1 (6 bases). Trimming removed 6 bases at V and 14 bases at J, with 14 bases between. This CDR3 has 12 amino acids. Germline V CDR1 and CDR2: MDHEN, SYDVKM. CDR3 in DNA: TGTGCCAGCAGCCTAGGGGGGAGGGCCCTCCACTTT. This encodes CASSLGGRALHF.

The V call is TRBV7-9, the J call TRBJ2-5; D may be TRBD2 (6 bases). The CDR3 is 15 residues long. Trimming took 4 bases from V and 1 from J, leaving 13 bases between them. The germline gives CDR1 SEHNR, CDR2 FQNEAQ (reference sequence). The CDR3 DNA reads as TGTGCCAGCAGCTATCGGGAGACTACCCAAGAGACCCAGTACTTC. Its translation is CASSYRETTQETQYF.

A few counts support this clonotype. The chain combines TRBV5-1 with TRBJ2-7, with D uncertain. Per the germline V gene, CDR1 is SGHRS and CDR2 is YFSETQ. CDR3 length: 15 residues. Deletions cut 0 bases from V and 3 bases from J, with 13 bases between. As DNA, the CDR3 is TGCGCCAGCAGCTTGGCCTTCGGCAACAGCTACGAGCAGTACTTC. As protein: CASSLAFGNSYEQYF.

The J gene is TRBJ1-1, the V gene TRBV20-1; 7 nucleotides line up with TRBD1. With 4 bases clipped from V and 0 bases from J, the junction kept 5 bases outside the gene matches. Per the germline V gene, CDR1 is DFQATT and CDR2 is SNEGSKA (reference sequence). The CDR3 is 14 residues long. This chain's CDR3 is CSATLTGLNTEAFF. The CDR3 coding sequence is TGCAGTGCTACTTTGACAGGGCTGAACACTGAAGCTTTCTTT.

This clonotype turned up a few times. The chain combines TRBV7-8 with TRBJ1-1, with D maybe TRBD1 (6 bases). Germline-derived CDR1 and CDR2 are SGHVS and FQNEAQ. V was cut by 5 bases and J by 0 bases, with 16 bases left in between. The CDR3 runs to 16 residues. The CDR3 loop reads CASSRYTGTMNTEAFF. Written as DNA, the CDR3 is TGTGCCAGCAGCCGCTACACAGGGACTATGAACACTGAAGCTTTCTTT.

The CDR3 nucleotides read TGTGCCAGCAGTTTAACTAGCGGGAGGGCATGGCAAGAGACCCAGTACTTC. It specifies CASSLTSGRAWQETQYF. The chain uses TRBV27 and TRBJ2-5; 13 bases are shared with TRBD2. With 2 bases clipped from V and 2 bases from J, the junction kept 5 bases outside the gene matches. CDR1 MNHEY and CDR2 SMNVEV come from the germline V gene (reference sequence). The CDR3 covers 17 residues.

This clonotype was counted between two and nine times. V gene TRBV12-3 or TRBV12-4 combines with J gene TRBJ2-2; D uncertain. The CDR3 covers 16 residues. Trimming removed 0 bases at V and 2 bases at J, with 10 bases between. CDR3 amino acids: CASSLALGINTGELFF. CDR3 DNA sequence: TGTGCCAGCAGTTTAGCGCTTGGAATCAACACCGGGGAGCTGTTTTTT.

This clonotype was observed a few times. The genes are TRBV7-9 and TRBJ2-1, with D possibly being TRBD2 (6 bases). V was trimmed by 5 bases and J by 9 bases, leaving 20 bases between them. Per germline, CDR1 SEHNR and CDR2 FQNEAQ (reference sequence). The length of the CDR3 is 15 residues. The CDR3 region is CASSLRLDLYSEQFF. For the CDR3, the DNA is TGTGCCAGCAGCCTCAGACTAGATCTCTATAGTGAGCAGTTCTTC.

The chain recombines TRBV5-1 with TRBJ2-7, with TRBD1 identical over 11 bases. The CDR3 length is 16 residues. The V and J ends lost 0 bases and 5 bases, in that order; junction bases with no gene match: 7. The germline V gene has CDR1 SGHRS and CDR2 YFSETQ. The CDR3 loop is CASSLAPGQGVNEQYF. In DNA form, the CDR3 reads TGCGCCAGCAGCTTGGCTCCGGGACAGGGGGTCAACGAGCAGTACTTC.

This clonotype turned up a few times. V gene TRBV7-2 combines with J gene TRBJ1-2; D perhaps matches TRBD1 (6 bases). The CDR3 sequence is 14 residues long. Per germline, CDR1 SGHTA and CDR2 FQGNSA. V lost 3 bases, J lost 8 bases, and 16 bases lay in between. CDR3 loop: CASSFLGGARGYTF. Written as DNA, the CDR3 is TGTGCCAGCAGCTTTTTAGGGGGGGCGCGCGGCTACACCTTC.

The rearrangement joins TRBV7-2 to TRBJ2-7, with D maybe TRBD2 (5 bases). CDR1 and CDR2 from the germline V gene are SGHTA and FQGNSA. The ends were cut back, 3 bases at V and 6 bases at J, with 12 bases in the middle. The CDR3 extends over 13 amino acids. CDR3 DNA: TGTGCCAGCAGCTTCCTCCTAGAGGGCGAGCAGTACTTC. It encodes CASSFLLEGEQYF.

This clonotype was seen a handful of times. V gene TRBV7-9 combines with J gene TRBJ2-3; D call uncertain. Germline-derived CDR1 and CDR2 are SEHNR and FQNEAQ (reference sequence). The CDR3 sequence is 13 residues long. V was trimmed by 7 bases and J by 1 base, leaving 9 bases between them. CDR3 in amino acids: CASKGGRTDTQYF. CDR3 nucleotide sequence: TGTGCCAGCAAGGGCGGACGCACAGATACGCAGTATTTT.

This clonotype showed up just a few times. The CDR3, as DNA: TGCAGCGTTGAACCCCCGGGACACCCGAACACTGAAGCTTTCTTT. It codes for CSVEPPGHPNTEAFF. The rearrangement links TRBV29-1 to TRBJ1-1; weak D call: TRBD1 (6 bases). V was clipped by 2 bases and J by 1 base, with 14 bases between them. The CDR3 length is 15 residues. Per germline, CDR1 SQVTM and CDR2 ANQGSEA.

This clonotype was picked up a small number of times. V gene TRBV7-2 combines with J gene TRBJ2-3, with 11 bases lining up with TRBD2. The CDR3 consists of 17 residues. Losses at the gene ends were 5 bases for V and 3 bases for J; bases not matched to a gene: 10. The germline V gene encodes CDR1 SGHTA and CDR2 FQGNSA. This chain's CDR3 is CASSRVPGTSGTDTQYF. In nucleotides, the CDR3 is TGTGCCAGCAGCCGAGTCCCGGGGACTAGCGGTACAGATACGCAGTATTTT.

This clonotype was detected only once. J is TRBJ2-1 and V is TRBV20-1; D might be TRBD1 or TRBD2, each matching 6 bases. V lost 3 bases and J 8 bases, leaving 17 bases between the germline ends. Germline CDR1 is DFQATT and CDR2 is SNEGSKA (reference sequence). The CDR3 contains 14 residues. CDR3 region: CSASKGGPWDEQFF. The DNA for the CDR3 is TGCAGTGCTAGTAAGGGGGGACCCTGGGATGAGCAGTTCTTC.

The count of this clonotype is one. As DNA, the CDR3 is TGTGCCAGCAGCGTAGATTACCGCCCTAATGAAAAACTGTTTTTT. Its translation: CASSVDYRPNEKLFF. The chain carries TRBV9 and TRBJ1-4; D is unclear. The V end was cut by 0 bases, the J end by 3 bases, with 9 bases between. The germline CDR1 and CDR2 sequences are SGDLS and YYNGEE. The CDR3 runs to 15 residues.

The rearrangement uses TRBV19 and TRBJ1-2; 12 bases line up with TRBD1. The CDR3 is 15 amino acids. CDR1 is LNHDA, CDR2 SQIVND, per germline (reference sequence). J was trimmed by 8 bases and V by 4 bases; bases with no gene match: 8. The CDR3: CASSRPGQGAPGYTF. In DNA, the CDR3 is TGTGCCAGTAGTAGACCGGGACAGGGGGCGCCCGGCTACACCTTC.

The chain has TRBV11-2 and TRBJ2-2; 11 bases align to TRBD2. In germline, CDR1 is SGHAT, CDR2 FQNNGV. Trimming at V came to 1 base and at J to 0 bases, leaving 7 bases not matched to a gene. There are 19 residues in the CDR3. The CDR3 sequence: CASSLVSGRGFANTGELFF. The CDR3 DNA is TGTGCCAGCAGCTTAGTTAGCGGGAGGGGATTCGCGAACACCGGGGAGCTGTTTTTT.

This clonotype showed up just a few times. The chain has TRBV5-1 and TRBJ2-5; 7 nucleotides agree with TRBD2. This CDR3 comprises 14 residues. Germline V lookup: CDR1 SGHRS, CDR2 YFSETQ. The J segment lost 1 base and the V segment lost 4 bases, leaving 4 bases of the junction unmatched. The CDR3 sequence: CASSLSSGQETQYF. The CDR3 DNA follows: TGCGCCAGCAGCCTCTCTAGCGGCCAAGAGACCCAGTACTTC.

This clonotype was found a few times. The chain uses TRBV28 and TRBJ1-2; D may be TRBD1 (6 bases). The CDR3 covers 13 residues. Germline CDR1 and CDR2: MDHEN and SYDVKM. V lost 5 bases to trimming and J lost 5 bases, with 12 bases between them. Here the CDR3 DNA reads TGTGCCAGCAGTGAACAGGGCGGATATGGCTACACCTTC. Translated, it gives CASSEQGGYGYTF.

The sample holds a few counts of this clonotype. The chain couples TRBV7-2 to TRBJ2-1, with TRBD1 as a possible D gene (6 bases). The CDR3 is 16 residues long. CDR1 and CDR2 from the germline V gene are SGHTA and FQGNSA. Trimming cost V 5 bases and J 2 bases, with 16 bases left between them. For the CDR3, the DNA is TGTGCCAGCAGCCGGACGTGGACAGAGGCCTACAATGAGCAGTTCTTC. Protein product: CASSRTWTEAYNEQFF.

This clonotype has more than one count but fewer than ten. The chain uses TRBV29-1 and TRBJ2-7; D gene unclear. Germline V gene lookup returns CDR1 SQVTM and CDR2 ANQGSEA. CDR3 size: 12 residues. Trimming pared 0 bases from V and 1 base from J, leaving 4 bases between. The CDR3 loop is CSVEDFSYEQYF. DNA for the CDR3: TGCAGCGTTGAAGACTTTTCCTACGAGCAGTACTTC.

CDR3 nucleotides: TGTGCCAGCAGCCAAGCCGGGATTATTAACACCGGGGAGACCCAGTACTTC. Its protein is CASSQAGIINTGETQYF. V and J are TRBV3-1 and TRBJ2-5, with D possibly TRBD2 on 5 matching bases. CDR1 and CDR2 from the germline V gene are LGHDT and YNNKEL (reference sequence). The germline V and J ends were trimmed by 1 base and 5 bases, with 20 bases remaining between them. The CDR3 consists of 17 residues.

The CDR3 loop is CASTIEGGIGYEQYF. The CDR3 bases are TGTGCCAGCACCATAGAGGGGGGCATCGGCTACGAGCAGTACTTC. The chain recombines TRBV2 with TRBJ2-7; D tentatively fits TRBD1 or TRBD2 (6 bases each). Trimming pared 7 bases from V and 3 bases from J, leaving 19 bases between. The CDR3 loop spans 15 amino acids. Germline V gene lookup returns CDR1 SNHLY and CDR2 FYNNEI.